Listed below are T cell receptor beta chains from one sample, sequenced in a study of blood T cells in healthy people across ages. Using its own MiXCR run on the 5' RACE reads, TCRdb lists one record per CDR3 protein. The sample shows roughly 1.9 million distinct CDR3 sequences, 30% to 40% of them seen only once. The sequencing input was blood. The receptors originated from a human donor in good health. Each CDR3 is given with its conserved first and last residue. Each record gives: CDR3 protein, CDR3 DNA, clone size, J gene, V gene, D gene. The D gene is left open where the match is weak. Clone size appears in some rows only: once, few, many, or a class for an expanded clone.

cdr3_aa: CASSPRLAGPPGDEQFF; cdr3_nt: TGTGCCAGCAGCCCCCGACTAGCGGGGCCGCCGGGGGATGAGCAGTTCTTC; clone_size: -; j_call: TRBJ2-1; v_call: TRBV13; d_call: TRBD2
cdr3_aa: CATRLDYGYTF; cdr3_nt: TGTGCCACGCGCCTCGACTATGGCTACACCTTC; clone_size: -; j_call: TRBJ1-2; v_call: TRBV15; d_call: -
cdr3_aa: CASSQIDPGSYEQYF; cdr3_nt: TGCGCCAGCAGCCAAATCGATCCAGGATCCTACGAGCAGTACTTC; clone_size: -; j_call: TRBJ2-7; v_call: TRBV4-1; d_call: -
cdr3_aa: CASSLGQTGINLNEQFF; cdr3_nt: TGTGCCAGCAGCTTAGGGCAGACAGGGATCAATTTGAATGAGCAGTTCTTC; clone_size: few; j_call: TRBJ2-1; v_call: TRBV11-2; d_call: TRBD1
cdr3_aa: CASSPLLSGEQFF; cdr3_nt: TGTGCCAGCAGTCCACTATTATCGGGTGAGCAGTTCTTC; clone_size: -; j_call: TRBJ2-1; v_call: TRBV12-3/TRBV12-4; d_call: -
cdr3_aa: CASSPIAGGGEQFF; cdr3_nt: TGCGCCAGCAGCCCTATAGCGGGGGGGGGTGAGCAGTTCTTC; clone_size: few; j_call: TRBJ2-1; v_call: TRBV4-1; d_call: TRBD2
cdr3_aa: CSASTLAGGPSIQYF; cdr3_nt: TGCAGTGCTTCCACACTAGCGGGAGGGCCGAGTATTCAGTACTTC; clone_size: -; j_call: TRBJ2-5; v_call: TRBV20-1; d_call: TRBD2
cdr3_aa: CASSQGRGLRNEQFF; cdr3_nt: TGCGCCAGCAGCCAAGGTAGGGGCCTGAGGAATGAGCAGTTCTTC; clone_size: few; j_call: TRBJ2-1; v_call: TRBV4-1; d_call: -
cdr3_aa: CSVVRGFAYEQYF; cdr3_nt: TGCAGCGTTGTAAGAGGATTCGCCTACGAGCAGTACTTC; clone_size: -; j_call: TRBJ2-7; v_call: TRBV29-1; d_call: -
cdr3_aa: CASSYGSTRPISTDTQYF; cdr3_nt: TGTGCCAGCAGTTACGGGTCGACTCGACCGATTAGCACAGATACGCAGTATTTT; clone_size: -; j_call: TRBJ2-3; v_call: TRBV6-5; d_call: -
cdr3_aa: CSAHTPAGGFYNEQFF; cdr3_nt: TGCAGTGCTCACACCCCGGCAGGGGGCTTCTACAATGAGCAGTTCTTC; clone_size: few; j_call: TRBJ2-1; v_call: TRBV20-1; d_call: TRBD1
cdr3_aa: CASSSRQPQHF; cdr3_nt: TGTGCCAGCAGCTCGAGGCAGCCCCAGCATTTT; clone_size: once; j_call: TRBJ1-5; v_call: TRBV5-8; d_call: -
cdr3_aa: CSARDPRGVAYEAFF; cdr3_nt: TGCAGTGCTAGAGACCCCAGGGGGGTGGCATATGAAGCTTTCTTT; clone_size: -; j_call: TRBJ1-1; v_call: TRBV20-1; d_call: TRBD1
cdr3_aa: CSFKRGGTDTQYF; cdr3_nt: TGCAGTTTTAAGCGGGGGGGCACAGATACGCAGTATTTT; clone_size: -; j_call: TRBJ2-3; v_call: TRBV20-1; d_call: TRBD2
cdr3_aa: CASSFLIPGGWGIQYF; cdr3_nt: TGTGCCAGCAGTTTTCTCATTCCGGGGGGGTGGGGCATTCAGTACTTC; clone_size: few; j_call: TRBJ2-4; v_call: TRBV12-3/TRBV12-4; d_call: TRBD2
cdr3_aa: CASSLARAGGYLYNEQFF; cdr3_nt: TGTGCCAGCAGCTTAGCGCGGGCAGGGGGCTACCTCTACAATGAGCAGTTCTTC; clone_size: -; j_call: TRBJ2-1; v_call: TRBV7-8; d_call: TRBD1
cdr3_aa: CASSGAGYPEAFF; cdr3_nt: TGTGCCAGCAGCGGCGCAGGGTACCCTGAAGCTTTCTTT; clone_size: -; j_call: TRBJ1-1; v_call: TRBV9; d_call: -
cdr3_aa: CASISGGDEAFF; cdr3_nt: TGTGCCAGCATATCAGGGGGAGATGAAGCTTTCTTT; clone_size: -; j_call: TRBJ1-1; v_call: TRBV6-6; d_call: TRBD1
cdr3_aa: CASTPFGSVSTDTQYF; cdr3_nt: TGTGCCAGCACCCCCTTTGGTAGCGTGAGCACAGATACGCAGTATTTT; clone_size: -; j_call: TRBJ2-3; v_call: TRBV4-2; d_call: -
cdr3_aa: CASSLLQGAYGYTF; cdr3_nt: TGTGCCAGCAGTTTACTCCAGGGGGCATATGGCTACACCTTC; clone_size: many; j_call: TRBJ1-2; v_call: TRBV12-3/TRBV12-4; d_call: TRBD1
cdr3_aa: CASSLREGGTEAFF; cdr3_nt: TGTGCCAGCAGCTTAAGGGAGGGAGGCACTGAAGCTTTCTTT; clone_size: few; j_call: TRBJ1-1; v_call: TRBV7-3; d_call: -
cdr3_aa: CASSHLSYEQYF; cdr3_nt: TGTGCCAGCAGTCACCTCTCCTACGAGCAGTACTTC; clone_size: many; j_call: TRBJ2-7; v_call: TRBV12-3/TRBV12-4; d_call: -
cdr3_aa: CASSLARGVPEAFF; cdr3_nt: TGTGCCAGCAGCTTAGCGAGGGGGGTCCCTGAAGCTTTCTTT; clone_size: -; j_call: TRBJ1-1; v_call: TRBV7-2; d_call: -
cdr3_aa: CASSQGPRVPNWYF; cdr3_nt: TGCGCCAGCAGCCAAGGACCTAGGGTACCAAACTGGTATTTT; clone_size: many; j_call: TRBJ2-3; v_call: TRBV4-1; d_call: -
cdr3_aa: CASSQDYGRLYGYTF; cdr3_nt: TGTGCCAGCAGCCAAGATTACGGGAGACTCTATGGCTACACCTTC; clone_size: -; j_call: TRBJ1-2; v_call: TRBV14; d_call: -
cdr3_aa: CSAREGEGFSTGELFF; cdr3_nt: TGCAGTGCTAGAGAAGGTGAGGGTTTTTCCACCGGGGAGCTGTTTTTT; clone_size: few; j_call: TRBJ2-2; v_call: TRBV20-1; d_call: -
cdr3_aa: CASSLTTGAGVNEQFF; cdr3_nt: TGTGCCAGCAGCCTCACCACAGGGGCCGGGGTCAATGAGCAGTTCTTC; clone_size: few; j_call: TRBJ2-1; v_call: TRBV6-2/TRBV6-3; d_call: TRBD1
cdr3_aa: CSAALGTEQYF; cdr3_nt: TGCAGCGCGGCTCTCGGGACAGAGCAGTACTTC; clone_size: many; j_call: TRBJ2-7; v_call: TRBV29-1; d_call: -
cdr3_aa: CASSYGLHGNNEKLFF; cdr3_nt: TGTGCCAGCAGTTACGGACTTCACGGGAATAATGAAAAACTGTTTTTT; clone_size: -; j_call: TRBJ1-4; v_call: TRBV6-6; d_call: -
cdr3_aa: CASSLTPDNNSPLHF; cdr3_nt: TGTGCCAGCAGCTTGACGCCCGACAATAATTCACCCCTCCACTTT; clone_size: few; j_call: TRBJ1-6; v_call: TRBV7-2; d_call: -
cdr3_aa: CSVEIPKQGTVLFF; cdr3_nt: TGCAGCGTTGAGATCCCCAAACAGGGTACGGTGTTGTTCTTC; clone_size: -; j_call: TRBJ2-1; v_call: TRBV29-1; d_call: -
cdr3_aa: CAISESPGGSYNEQFF; cdr3_nt: TGTGCCATCAGTGAGTCCCCGGGGGGCTCCTACAATGAGCAGTTCTTC; clone_size: -; j_call: TRBJ2-1; v_call: TRBV10-3; d_call: TRBD2
cdr3_aa: CASSFGAGNTEAFF; cdr3_nt: TGTGCCAGCAGTTTTGGGGCAGGGAACACTGAAGCTTTCTTT; clone_size: few; j_call: TRBJ1-1; v_call: TRBV12-3/TRBV12-4; d_call: -
cdr3_aa: CASSPRVGQETQYF; cdr3_nt: TGTGCCAGCAGTCCCCGGGTCGGTCAAGAGACCCAGTACTTC; clone_size: -; j_call: TRBJ2-5; v_call: TRBV12-3/TRBV12-4; d_call: -
cdr3_aa: CASTDTTTFANYGYTF; cdr3_nt: TGTGCCAGCACCGACACCACCACGTTTGCTAACTATGGCTACACCTTC; clone_size: -; j_call: TRBJ1-2; v_call: TRBV7-9; d_call: -
cdr3_aa: CASSLGGPGITDTQYF; cdr3_nt: TGTGCCAGCAGCTTGGGAGGGCCAGGAATTACAGATACGCAGTATTTT; clone_size: few; j_call: TRBJ2-3; v_call: TRBV5-5; d_call: -
cdr3_aa: CASRTSAGGTDTQYF; cdr3_nt: TGTGCCAGCAGGACTTCGGCAGGGGGCACAGATACGCAGTATTTT; clone_size: once; j_call: TRBJ2-3; v_call: TRBV12-3/TRBV12-4; d_call: -
cdr3_aa: CSARGWDGYTF; cdr3_nt: TGCAGCGCACGGGGGTGGGACGGCTACACCTTC; clone_size: few; j_call: TRBJ1-2; v_call: TRBV29-1; d_call: -
cdr3_aa: CSVAPLQGGGYTF; cdr3_nt: TGCAGCGTTGCCCCCTTACAGGGTGGTGGCTACACCTTC; clone_size: -; j_call: TRBJ1-2; v_call: TRBV29-1; d_call: -
cdr3_aa: CSARDGTSYGYTF; cdr3_nt: TGCAGTGCTAGAGATGGGACATCCTATGGCTACACCTTC; clone_size: -; j_call: TRBJ1-2; v_call: TRBV20-1; d_call: -
cdr3_aa: CASSRTGGSVGNIQYF; cdr3_nt: TGTGCCAGCAGTCGAACAGGGGGATCGGTGGGGAACATTCAGTACTTC; clone_size: -; j_call: TRBJ2-4; v_call: TRBV7-2; d_call: TRBD1
cdr3_aa: CSARDEGQGNNYGYTF; cdr3_nt: TGCAGTGCTAGGGACGAGGGACAGGGGAACAACTATGGCTACACCTTC; clone_size: -; j_call: TRBJ1-2; v_call: TRBV20-1; d_call: TRBD1
cdr3_aa: CASSPRTSGDQETQYF; cdr3_nt: TGTGCCAGCAGCCCACGGACTAGCGGGGACCAAGAGACCCAGTACTTC; clone_size: -; j_call: TRBJ2-5; v_call: TRBV6-2/TRBV6-3; d_call: TRBD2
cdr3_aa: CSVIPQETQYF; cdr3_nt: TGCAGCGTTATCCCACAAGAGACCCAGTACTTC; clone_size: -; j_call: TRBJ2-5; v_call: TRBV29-1; d_call: -
cdr3_aa: CASSDGVYNEQFF; cdr3_nt: TGTGCCAGCAGCGACGGGGTTTACAATGAGCAGTTCTTC; clone_size: few; j_call: TRBJ2-1; v_call: TRBV9; d_call: -
cdr3_aa: CASSVEYRGGNTIYF; cdr3_nt: TGTGCCAGCAGCGTAGAGTACCGGGGCGGAAACACCATATATTTT; clone_size: -; j_call: TRBJ1-3; v_call: TRBV9; d_call: -
cdr3_aa: CATRGEGQGSYGYTF; cdr3_nt: TGTGCCACCAGAGGGGAAGGGCAGGGCTCCTATGGCTACACCTTC; clone_size: few; j_call: TRBJ1-2; v_call: TRBV15; d_call: -
cdr3_aa: CASSSRRGQVHNEQFF; cdr3_nt: TGCGCCAGCAGTTCCCGGCGGGGACAGGTCCACAATGAGCAGTTCTTC; clone_size: -; j_call: TRBJ2-1; v_call: TRBV5-1; d_call: TRBD1
cdr3_aa: CASSLRGYPTDTQYF; cdr3_nt: TGTGCCAGCAGCCTAAGGGGGTACCCGACAGATACGCAGTATTTT; clone_size: -; j_call: TRBJ2-3; v_call: TRBV6-5; d_call: -
cdr3_aa: CSAGGTGGMYTEAFF; cdr3_nt: TGCAGCGCGGGCGGGACAGGGGGAATGTACACTGAAGCTTTCTTT; clone_size: -; j_call: TRBJ1-1; v_call: TRBV29-1; d_call: TRBD1
cdr3_aa: CASSYVSGTYEQYF; cdr3_nt: TGTGCCAGCAGTTACGTTTCGGGTACCTACGAGCAGTACTTC; clone_size: -; j_call: TRBJ2-7; v_call: TRBV6-2/TRBV6-3; d_call: -
cdr3_aa: CASTAGHRGETQYF; cdr3_nt: TGTGCCAGCACCGCCGGGCATAGGGGGGAGACCCAGTACTTC; clone_size: few; j_call: TRBJ2-5; v_call: TRBV12-3/TRBV12-4; d_call: -
cdr3_aa: CASSYRGSGIQYF; cdr3_nt: TGTGCCAGCAGCTACAGGGGTTCGGGCATTCAGTACTTC; clone_size: many; j_call: TRBJ2-4; v_call: TRBV12-3/TRBV12-4; d_call: TRBD1
cdr3_aa: CASSLEASGFAFF; cdr3_nt: TGCGCCAGCAGCTTGGAAGCCAGTGGTTTCGCTTTCTTT; clone_size: few; j_call: TRBJ1-1; v_call: TRBV5-1; d_call: -
cdr3_aa: CASSHSGGGSPLHF; cdr3_nt: TGTGCCAGCAGCCATTCGGGGGGGGGATCACCCCTCCACTTT; clone_size: few; j_call: TRBJ1-6; v_call: TRBV14; d_call: -
cdr3_aa: CASSQDLPVNTEAFF; cdr3_nt: TGCGCCAGCAGCCAAGATCTTCCCGTGAACACTGAAGCTTTCTTT; clone_size: -; j_call: TRBJ1-1; v_call: TRBV4-3; d_call: -
cdr3_aa: CATSDPDGQETQYF; cdr3_nt: TGTGCCACCAGTGACCCGGACGGACAAGAGACCCAGTACTTC; clone_size: -; j_call: TRBJ2-5; v_call: TRBV24-1; d_call: -